One sample yielded the 14 T cell receptor beta chains listed below, sequenced in a study of vaccination and CD4 T cells after COVID-19. Time point in this sample: late sampling 161 to 241 days after vaccination in a few convalescent patients. Each CDR3 protein is one row after TCRdb ran MiXCR on the PCR reads. The sample includes about 40,000 distinct CDR3 sequences, 35% to 40% seen only once; the top ten take under 6.5%. The sequencing used CD4+ T cells from blood, collected about 7 months after SARS-CoV-2 vaccination. The origin of the receptors is a human donor who had recovered from COVID-19.

This clonotype was recorded a few times. V and J are TRBV21-1 and TRBJ2-3; the D segment call TRBD2 is taken from the table without a DNA check. TRBV21-1 is a recognized pseudogene. The CDR3 has 15 residues. CDR3 region: CASTYRGLPTDTQYF. The CDR3 DNA is TGTGCCAGCACCTATCGGGGACTCCCCACAGATACGCAGTATTTT.

This clonotype was picked up a small number of times. The V gene is TRBV7-9, the J gene TRBJ1-2; no firm D call. The CDR3 extends over 13 amino acids. Trimming took off 5 bases at V and 3 bases at J, with 10 bases between the two ends. Germline CDR1 reads SEHNR; CDR2 reads FQNEAQ (reference sequence). The CDR3 DNA follows: TGTGCCAGCAGCCAAAGGTTGGACTATGGCTACACCTTC. Its protein product is CASSQRLDYGYTF.

This chain links TRBV6-5 with TRBJ2-5; 10 positions match TRBD1. Looked up from germline, CDR1 is MNHEY and CDR2 is SVGAGI. Germline trimming cut 2 bases from V and 4 bases from J; bases unmatched to any gene: 4. The CDR3 runs to 15 residues. This CDR3 reads CASSYPTGGGETQYF. The DNA of the CDR3 is TGTGCCAGCAGTTACCCGACAGGGGGCGGAGAGACCCAGTACTTC.

With respect to this clonotype: Mismatch with germline at one junction end may stem from a read error. This chain joins TRBV19 and TRBJ2-7; D remains ambiguous. The CDR3 is 13 residues long. Germline V lookup: CDR1 LNHDA, CDR2 SQIVND (reference sequence). The CDR3 loop is CASSWTRSSEQYF. CDR3 DNA: TGTGCCAGTAGCTGGACCCGGTCCTCCGAGCAGTACTTC.

This clonotype was counted many times. The rearrangement uses TRBV7-8 and TRBJ1-1; TRBD1 might be the D (6 bases). V was pared by 4 bases and J by 5 bases, with 17 bases between. Germline values: CDR1 SGHVS, CDR2 FQNEAQ. CDR3 length: 15 amino acids. The CDR3 region has the DNA TGTGCCAGCAGCTACGCAGGGACACCCGGGACTGAAGCTTTCTTT. Translation: CASSYAGTPGTEAFF.

By share of the sample, this clonotype is medium-sized. The chain has TRBV20-1 and TRBJ2-3; TRBD2 agrees at 12 bases. CDR3 length equals 14 residues. The V segment lost 6 bases and the J segment 2 bases; nucleotides outside the gene matches: 3. In germline, CDR1 is DFQATT, CDR2 SNEGSKA (reference sequence). The CDR3 nucleotides are TGCAGTGCCACTAGCGGGGGGTACACAGATACGCAGTATTTT. Its translation is CSATSGGYTDTQYF.

The rearrangement joins TRBV6-5 to TRBJ1-3; the D is unclear. The CDR3 has 13 residues. The germline V gene has CDR1 MNHEY and CDR2 SVGAGI. Trimming took 2 bases from V and 4 from J, leaving 6 bases between them. The CDR3 nucleotides read TGTGCCAGCAGTTACGGGCAGGGAAACACCATATATTTT. Translated: CASSYGQGNTIYF.

This sequence joins TRBV4-1 and TRBJ2-7, with D hard to call. Germline-derived CDR1 and CDR2 are MGHRA and YSYEKL. The CDR3 is 12 residues long. Trimming removed 0 bases at V and 7 bases at J, with 7 bases between. CDR3 sequence (DNA): TGCGCCAGCAGCCAAGAACCCGGTGAGCAGTACTTC. Its translation is CASSQEPGEQYF.

The V and J genes are TRBV28 and TRBJ1-2, with 7 bases lining up with TRBD1. The CDR3 loop spans 12 amino acids. V trimming: 5 bases; J trimming: 4 bases; junction bases outside the gene matches: 1. CDR1 is MDHEN, CDR2 SYDVKM, per germline. CDR3: CASSDRAYGYTF. CDR3 DNA sequence: TGTGCCAGCAGTGACAGGGCCTATGGCTACACCTTC.

This clonotype was detected only a few times. The gene calls are TRBV20-1 and TRBJ2-7, with D perhaps given as TRBD1 or TRBD2 (7 bases each). The CDR3 has 14 amino acids. Trimming stripped 5 bases from V and 3 bases from J, with 17 bases between. From germline, CDR1 is DFQATT and CDR2 SNEGSKA (reference sequence). The CDR3 DNA follows: TGCAGTGCTCAGGGAGGGGGCGAAAACTACGAGCAGTACTTC. Residues: CSAQGGGENYEQYF.

This chain uses TRBV20-1 with TRBJ1-3; 7 bases align to TRBD1. Germline CDR1 DFQATT, CDR2 SNEGSKA (reference sequence). CDR3 length: 11 residues. CDR3: CSLGQANTIYF. CDR3 sequence (DNA): TGCAGCCTTGGACAGGCAAACACCATATATTTT.

V gene TRBV1 combines with J gene TRBJ2-3; the table assigns TRBD2, which was not confirmed against the DNA. TRBV1 is shown as a pseudogene. CDR3 size: 17 residues. CDR3 region: CTSSRPFFSGSTDTQYF. For the CDR3, the DNA is TGCACCAGCAGCCGACCATTCTTTAGCGGGAGCACAGATACGCAGTATTTT.

The chain is built from TRBV19 and TRBJ2-7; D is uncertain. V gave up 5 bases and J gave up 2 bases, with 19 bases separating them. The CDR3 consists of 16 residues. From germline, CDR1 is LNHDA and CDR2 SQIVND (reference sequence). The CDR3 sequence is CASSPDRRPNTYEQYF. CDR3 nucleotides: TGTGCCAGTAGTCCCGATCGTAGGCCTAATACCTACGAGCAGTACTTC.

The V call is TRBV1, the J call TRBJ1-2; TRBD1 is the table's D call and was not checked against the DNA. TRBV1 is tagged as a pseudogene. The CDR3 loop spans 17 amino acids. CDR3 amino acids: CTSSQYYLGTPNYGYTF. DNA for the CDR3: TGCACCAGCAGCCAATATTACCTCGGGACGCCCAACTATGGCTACACCTTC.